This TCR beta chain was found in a study of T cells in Graves' hyperthyroidism and ophthalmopathy. Overall study: Blood was drawn when the patient was first diagnosed and still untreated.

Uncontrolled infection, other autoimmune disease, pregnancy or lactation led to exclusion. TCR beta CDR3 regions were amplified from RNA transcripts. First-round RT-PCR of the TCR CDR3 relied on the HTBI primer set. TCRdb processed the multiplex PCR reads anew with MiXCR; each CDR3 protein has one entry. The sample shows more than 650,000 distinct CDR3 sequences, around 15% of them seen only once. This CDR3 comprises 15 residues. The germline V gene has CDR1 SGHTA and CDR2 FQGTGA. The V and J ends lost 5 bases and 5 bases, in that order; junction bases with no gene match: 11. This clonotype was seen at least ten times.

This TCR was sampled from a young woman with Graves' hyperthyroidism. The source material was blood. This chain connects TRBV7-3 to TRBJ2-5; 7 bases fit TRBD2. The CDR3 loop reads CASSPSGYVGETQYF. In DNA form, the CDR3 reads TGTGCCAGCAGCCCTAGCGGCTACGTTGGGGAGACCCAGTACTTC.